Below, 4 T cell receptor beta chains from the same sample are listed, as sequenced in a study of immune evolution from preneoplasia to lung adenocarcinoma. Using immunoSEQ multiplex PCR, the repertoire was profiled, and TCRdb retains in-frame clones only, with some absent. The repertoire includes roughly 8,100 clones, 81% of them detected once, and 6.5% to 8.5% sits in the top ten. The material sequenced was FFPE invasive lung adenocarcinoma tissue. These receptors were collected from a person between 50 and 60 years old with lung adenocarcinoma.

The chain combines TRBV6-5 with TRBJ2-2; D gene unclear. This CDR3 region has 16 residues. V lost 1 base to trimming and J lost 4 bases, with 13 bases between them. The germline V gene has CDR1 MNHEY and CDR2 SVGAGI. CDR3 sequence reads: CASSYWGSLGTGELFF. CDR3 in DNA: TGTGCCAGCAGTTACTGGGGAAGTCTCGGCACCGGGGAGCTGTTTTTT.

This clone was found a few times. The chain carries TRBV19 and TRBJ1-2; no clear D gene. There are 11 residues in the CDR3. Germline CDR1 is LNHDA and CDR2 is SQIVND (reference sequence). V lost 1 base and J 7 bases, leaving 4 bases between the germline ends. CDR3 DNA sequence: TGTGCCAGTAGTATAGGTCGTGGCTACACCTTC. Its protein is CASSIGRGYTF.

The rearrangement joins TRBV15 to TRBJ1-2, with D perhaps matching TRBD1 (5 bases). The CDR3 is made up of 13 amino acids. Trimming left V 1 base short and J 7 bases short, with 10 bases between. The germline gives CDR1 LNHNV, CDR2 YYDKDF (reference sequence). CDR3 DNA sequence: TGTGCCACCAGCAGAGCCAGGGAGGGTGGCTACACCTTC. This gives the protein CATSRAREGGYTF.

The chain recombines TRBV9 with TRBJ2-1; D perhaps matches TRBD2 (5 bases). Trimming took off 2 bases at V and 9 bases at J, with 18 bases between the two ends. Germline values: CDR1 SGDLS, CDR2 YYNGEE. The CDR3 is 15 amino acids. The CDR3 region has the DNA TGTGCCAGCAGCGTCGGGAACGCAGTGGGAATTGAGCAGTTCTTC. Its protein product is CASSVGNAVGIEQFF. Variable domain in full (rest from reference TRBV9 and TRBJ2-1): DSGVTQTPKHLITATGQRVTLRCSPRSGDLSVYWYQQSLDQGLQFLIQYYNGEERAKGNILERFSAQQFPDLHSELNLSSLELGDSALYFCASSVGNAVGIEQFFGPGTRLTVL.